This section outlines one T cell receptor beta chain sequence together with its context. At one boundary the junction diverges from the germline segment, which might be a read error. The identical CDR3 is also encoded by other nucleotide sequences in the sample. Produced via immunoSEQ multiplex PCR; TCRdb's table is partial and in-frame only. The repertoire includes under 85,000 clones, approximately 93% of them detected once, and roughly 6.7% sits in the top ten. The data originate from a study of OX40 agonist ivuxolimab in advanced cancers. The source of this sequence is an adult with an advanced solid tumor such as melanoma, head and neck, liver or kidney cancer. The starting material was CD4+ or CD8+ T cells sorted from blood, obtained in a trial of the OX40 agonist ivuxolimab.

CDR3 residues: CASSLAGDYNEQFF. CDR3 DNA sequence: TGTGCCAGCAGCCTAGCGGGAGACTACAATGAGCAGTTCTTC. The V gene is TRBV7-6, the J gene TRBJ2-1; TRBD2 agrees at 10 bases. Germline-derived CDR1 and CDR2 are SGHVS and FNYEAQ. The CDR3 is made up of 14 amino acids.